The 25 T cell receptor beta chains below all came from one sample that was sequenced in a study of CD8+CD57+ T cells in acquired aplastic anemia. Genomic DNA constituted the template upon which TCR beta VDJ and CDR3 profiling was performed. TCRdb independently ran MiXCR on the reads; one entry per CDR3 protein. The sample records some 120,000 distinct CDR3 sequences, 48% being singletons. Sample: sorted CD4+, CD8+, or CD8+CD57+ T cells (not recorded which) from PBMCs. The source is a human donor in good health, serving as a control.

The rearrangement joins TRBV7-2 to TRBJ2-7; the match to TRBD1 covers 7 bases. V dropped 4 bases and J dropped 9; count of bases not matched to a gene: 9. CDR3 length: 13 amino acids. In germline, CDR1 is SGHTA, CDR2 FQGNSA. The CDR3 coding sequence is TGTGCCAGCAGCTCTGGCCAGGGGGTAGGGCAGTACTTC. As protein: CASSSGQGVGQYF.

This clonotype showed up many times. This rearrangement joins TRBV4-3 to TRBJ1-2, with D hard to call. V lost 1 base, J lost 0 bases, and 9 bases lay in between. Germline V gene lookup returns CDR1 LGHNA and CDR2 YSLEER. This CDR3 has 15 residues. The CDR3 DNA is TGCGCCAGCAGCCAAGGCGAGGGTGCTAACTATGGCTACACCTTC. It is translated as CASSQGEGANYGYTF.

This clonotype was seen ten or more times. The genes are TRBV29-1 and TRBJ1-1; no clear D. The V end was cut by 4 bases, the J end by 4 bases, with 10 bases between. Germline CDR1 reads SQVTM; CDR2 reads ANQGSEA. The CDR3 has 12 residues. The CDR3 nucleotides read TGCAGCGTTGTCCCAGACACCACTGAAGCTTTCTTT. This gives the protein CSVVPDTTEAFF.

A note on this clonotype: This may come from a read error, since a much larger clone is one base off. The CDR3 spells CSALARPGELFF. DNA of the CDR3: TGCAGTGCCCTAGCCCGGCCCGGGGAGCTGTTTTTT. The chain couples TRBV20-1 to TRBJ2-2; a possible D gene is TRBD2 (5 bases). V lost 6 bases and J lost 6, with 11 bases in between. The CDR3 covers 12 residues. Germline V gene lookup returns CDR1 DFQATT and CDR2 SNEGSKA (reference sequence).

The chain joins TRBV29-1 to TRBJ2-7, with D uncertain. This CDR3 comprises 14 residues. Germline V gene sequence: CDR1 SQVTM, CDR2 ANQGSEA. Between the trimmed V and J ends, which lost 6 bases and 2 bases, there was a span of 17 bases. CDR3 DNA: TGCAGCGTAACCCGGGCAGTCCCCCCCTACGAGCAGTACTTC. Translating gives CSVTRAVPPYEQYF.

V usage is TRBV29-1 and J usage is TRBJ2-2; TRBD2 aligns across 8 bases. V lost 7 bases, J lost 1 base, and 8 bases stayed unmatched. The CDR3 is 15 amino acids. Germline loops: CDR1 SQVTM, CDR2 ANQGSEA. CDR3 bases: TGCAGCGCCTCCGGGGGGGAGGGGAACACCGGGGAGCTGTTTTTT. It translates to CSASGGEGNTGELFF.

CDR3 sequence reads: CSVDGGAYEQYF. CDR3 sequence (DNA): TGCAGCGTTGACGGCGGTGCCTACGAGCAGTACTTC. This chain uses TRBV29-1 with TRBJ2-7; D is ambiguous. This CDR3 comprises 12 residues. With 3 bases removed from V and 2 bases from J, the gap between germline ends came to 8 bases. CDR1 and CDR2 (germline): SQVTM, ANQGSEA.

The gene calls are TRBV15 and TRBJ2-3; no firm D call. V lost 5 bases and J lost 7, with 10 bases in between. Germline V CDR1 and CDR2: LNHNV, YYDKDF (reference sequence). The CDR3 loop spans 12 amino acids. In nucleotides, the CDR3 is TGTGCCACCAGCGGTTTGGGGAATACGCAGTATTTT. Translation gives CATSGLGNTQYF.

This clonotype came up many times. The V gene is TRBV11-3, the J gene TRBJ2-2, with TRBD1 matching over 7 bases. Per the germline V gene, CDR1 is SGHNT and CDR2 is YENEEA. The CDR3 spans 15 residues. V shed 5 bases and J 5 bases; nucleotides not matched to a gene: 8. CDR3 coding DNA: TGTGCCAGCAGCCCCAGATCAGGGGGTACCGGGGAGCTGTTTTTT. This encodes CASSPRSGGTGELFF.

This clonotype showed up just once. A read error may explain this, as a much larger clone is one base away. The chain links TRBV25-1 to TRBJ2-7, with unresolved D. CDR1 is MGHDK and CDR2 is SYGVNS in the germline V gene. Trimming left V 6 bases short and J 7 bases short, with 22 bases between. The CDR3 is 15 residues long. The CDR3 nucleotides read TGTGCCAGCAGCTTATCAGGCTATCCCTACAATGAGCAGTACTTC. Amino acids: CASSLSGYPYNEQYF.

The gene calls are TRBV7-9 and TRBJ1-3; a weak D match, TRBD1 (6 bases). The CDR3 covers 15 residues. The ends were cut back, 3 bases at V and 4 bases at J, with 13 bases in the middle. Germline V gene sequence: CDR1 SEHNR, CDR2 FQNEAQ (reference sequence). The CDR3 sequence: CASSLNRARGNTIYF. For the CDR3, the DNA is TGTGCCAGCAGCTTGAACAGGGCGAGGGGAAACACCATATATTTT.

The chain is built from TRBV7-2 and TRBJ2-7; no clear D. V gave up 6 bases and J gave up 3 bases, with 15 bases separating them. Germline values: CDR1 SGHTA, CDR2 FQGNSA. CDR3 length: 14 residues. The CDR3 DNA sequence: TGTGCCAGCAGGTCGACTGTGCCTCTCTACGAGCAGTACTTC. Translated, it gives CASRSTVPLYEQYF.

In the case of this clonotype: A much larger clonotype is one base distant, so this may be a read error. The chain has TRBV18 and TRBJ1-2; maybe TRBD1 (5 bases). Trimming left V 3 bases short and J 5 bases short, with 16 bases between. The CDR3 has 15 residues. Germline-derived CDR1 and CDR2 are KGHSH and LQKENI. The CDR3: CASSPRGGSEYGYTF. The CDR3 region has the DNA TGTGCCAGCTCACCGCGGGGGGGAAGCGAATATGGCTACACCTTC.

In this sample, this clonotype turned up many times. The V gene is TRBV24-1, the J gene TRBJ2-3; D not certain. V lost 7 bases, J lost 0 bases, and 7 bases lay in between. The CDR3 length is 13 residues. The V gene's germline CDR1 is KGHDR and CDR2 SFDVKD. DNA for the CDR3: TGTGCCACCAGCTCCTCTAGCACAGATACGCAGTATTTT. Protein product: CATSSSSTDTQYF.

In this sample, this clonotype turned up many times. The CDR3 is CASSQDRARGPGANVLTF. CDR3 bases: TGTGCCAGCAGCCAAGATAGGGCCAGGGGGCCTGGGGCCAACGTCCTGACTTTC. This chain links TRBV14 with TRBJ2-6; TRBD1 agrees at 8 bases. The CDR3 is made up of 18 amino acids. Germline-derived CDR1 and CDR2 are SGHDN and FVKESK. The trim removed 0 bases at V and 2 bases at J, leaving 6 bases unmatched.

The V call is TRBV10-3, the J call TRBJ1-2; possibly TRBD1 for D (5 bases). Trimming left V 8 bases short and J 4 bases short, with 14 bases between. This CDR3 is built from 13 residues. Germline loops: CDR1 ENHRY, CDR2 SYGVKD. As DNA, the CDR3 is TGTGCCATCGATTTCGAAGGGACCTATGGCTACACCTTC. Amino acids: CAIDFEGTYGYTF.

This clonotype was observed many times. The chain carries TRBV7-6 and TRBJ2-1; TRBD2 is a possible D gene (6 bases). Germline CDR1 and CDR2: SGHVS and FNYEAQ. The CDR3 spans 16 residues. V dropped 1 base and J dropped 0 bases, with 10 bases sitting between them. CDR3 DNA sequence: TGTGCCAGCAGCTTAGGGAGGGTCAGCTCCTACAATGAGCAGTTCTTC. Its protein is CASSLGRVSSYNEQFF.

The chain employs TRBV20-1 and TRBJ2-5; D not resolved. The CDR3 covers 12 residues. The germline CDR1 and CDR2 sequences are DFQATT and SNEGSKA (reference sequence). Trimming took 3 bases from V and 2 from J, leaving 7 bases between them. This CDR3 reads CSASNPQETQYF. The CDR3 DNA reads TGCAGTGCTAGTAATCCTCAAGAGACCCAGTACTTC.

The rearrangement uses TRBV20-1 and TRBJ1-2; D remains unclear. CDR3 size: 15 residues. Looked up from germline, CDR1 is DFQATT and CDR2 is SNEGSKA (reference sequence). CDR3 in amino acids: CSAAVGSGNWEGYTF. The CDR3 coding sequence is TGCAGCGCCGCCGTGGGAAGCGGAAATTGGGAGGGCTACACCTTC.

A single count supports this clonotype. The conserved closing phenylalanine or tryptophan is absent in this CDR3, likely reflecting a read error. The chain recombines TRBV15 with TRBJ2-7; D is undetermined. The CDR3 spans 14 residues. Germline V gene sequence: CDR1 LNHNV, CDR2 YYDKDF (reference sequence). CDR3 sequence: CTTSSPDSSYEQYC. The DNA of the CDR3 is TGTACCACCAGCTCACCAGACTCTTCCTACGAGCAGTACTGC.

Comment on this clonotype: A much larger clonotype is one base distant, so this may be a read error. For the CDR3, the DNA is TGTGCCAGCAGTGGAATTCGGGGGGTCCACGAGCAGTACTTC. Residues: CASSGIRGVHEQYF. The chain is built from TRBV6-1 and TRBJ2-7; TRBD2 aligns across 7 bases. CDR1 MNHNS and CDR2 SASEGT come from the germline V gene. The CDR3 loop spans 14 amino acids. The V and J ends lost 4 bases and 5 bases, in that order; junction bases with no gene match: 8.

The gene calls are TRBV18 and TRBJ2-3; TRBD1 might be the D (6 bases). The V end lost 1 base, the J end lost 0 bases, and 11 bases lay between the germline ends. From germline, CDR1 is KGHSH and CDR2 LQKENI. The CDR3 contains 16 residues. The CDR3 protein is CASSPLLQGSTDTQYF. The CDR3, as DNA: TGTGCCAGCTCACCACTCTTACAGGGCAGCACAGATACGCAGTATTTT.

The chain uses TRBV30 and TRBJ2-2; D call uncertain. V gave up 1 base and J gave up 6 bases, with 9 bases separating them. Germline loops: CDR1 GTSNPN, CDR2 SVGIG (reference sequence). The CDR3 is 13 residues long. CDR3 DNA sequence: TGTGCCTGGAGTGCTGTCCATCCCGGGGAGCTGTTTTTT. Its translation is CAWSAVHPGELFF.

In regard to this clonotype: The CDR3 does not close with the conserved phenylalanine or tryptophan, likely indicating a read error. J is TRBJ2-3 and V is TRBV9, with a weak D call TRBD1 (5 bases). The J call may be mistaken, given a closer DNA end match to TRBJ1-5. Germline-derived CDR1 and CDR2 are SGDLS and YYNGEE. There are 15 residues in the CDR3. This chain's CDR3 is CASSPPSGGVDTQHL. In DNA form, the CDR3 reads TGTGCCAGCAGCCCGCCTAGCGGGGGGGTGGATACGCAGCATCTT.

V gene TRBV9 combines with J gene TRBJ2-1; the D is unclear. The germline V and J ends were trimmed by 2 bases and 7 bases, with 19 bases remaining between them. The CDR3 covers 16 residues. The germline CDR1 and CDR2 sequences are SGDLS and YYNGEE. CDR3 sequence (DNA): TGTGCCAGCAGCGTCTTGTCTTATGGACCACAGAATGAGCAGTTCTTC. Its protein product is CASSVLSYGPQNEQFF.